This T cell receptor beta chain appears in the sequencing data of a study of cytomegalovirus exposure and HLA in healthy donors. The CDR3 length is 14 residues. With 6 bases removed from V and 3 bases from J, the gap between germline ends came to 11 bases. In germline, CDR1 is MNHNS, CDR2 SASEGT. Study conclusions and caveats: Rarity characterized most TCR sequences, yet some public TCRs appeared in many donors. Follow-up analysis later connected one missense variant in DCLRE1C with trimming of TCR beta V- and J-genes.

Details on this clone: The antigen remains undetermined.

Each donor was healthy, and each was a bone marrow donor. The PCR contained 60 Vbeta and 13 Jbeta primers. Sequencing used immunoSEQ multiplex PCR; TCRdb keeps in-frame clones, though not all of them. This sample has 55,000 to 75,000 clones, with approximately 67% found just once. Input material: PBMCs. V and J are TRBV6-1 and TRBJ1-4, with D possibly matching TRBD1 (5 bases). The sequence came from a man aged 30 to 39 in good health and CMV-seronegative. The CDR3 here is CASSVDRSNEKLFF. CDR3 coding DNA: TGTGCCAGCAGCGTAGACAGATCTAATGAAAAACTGTTTTTT.